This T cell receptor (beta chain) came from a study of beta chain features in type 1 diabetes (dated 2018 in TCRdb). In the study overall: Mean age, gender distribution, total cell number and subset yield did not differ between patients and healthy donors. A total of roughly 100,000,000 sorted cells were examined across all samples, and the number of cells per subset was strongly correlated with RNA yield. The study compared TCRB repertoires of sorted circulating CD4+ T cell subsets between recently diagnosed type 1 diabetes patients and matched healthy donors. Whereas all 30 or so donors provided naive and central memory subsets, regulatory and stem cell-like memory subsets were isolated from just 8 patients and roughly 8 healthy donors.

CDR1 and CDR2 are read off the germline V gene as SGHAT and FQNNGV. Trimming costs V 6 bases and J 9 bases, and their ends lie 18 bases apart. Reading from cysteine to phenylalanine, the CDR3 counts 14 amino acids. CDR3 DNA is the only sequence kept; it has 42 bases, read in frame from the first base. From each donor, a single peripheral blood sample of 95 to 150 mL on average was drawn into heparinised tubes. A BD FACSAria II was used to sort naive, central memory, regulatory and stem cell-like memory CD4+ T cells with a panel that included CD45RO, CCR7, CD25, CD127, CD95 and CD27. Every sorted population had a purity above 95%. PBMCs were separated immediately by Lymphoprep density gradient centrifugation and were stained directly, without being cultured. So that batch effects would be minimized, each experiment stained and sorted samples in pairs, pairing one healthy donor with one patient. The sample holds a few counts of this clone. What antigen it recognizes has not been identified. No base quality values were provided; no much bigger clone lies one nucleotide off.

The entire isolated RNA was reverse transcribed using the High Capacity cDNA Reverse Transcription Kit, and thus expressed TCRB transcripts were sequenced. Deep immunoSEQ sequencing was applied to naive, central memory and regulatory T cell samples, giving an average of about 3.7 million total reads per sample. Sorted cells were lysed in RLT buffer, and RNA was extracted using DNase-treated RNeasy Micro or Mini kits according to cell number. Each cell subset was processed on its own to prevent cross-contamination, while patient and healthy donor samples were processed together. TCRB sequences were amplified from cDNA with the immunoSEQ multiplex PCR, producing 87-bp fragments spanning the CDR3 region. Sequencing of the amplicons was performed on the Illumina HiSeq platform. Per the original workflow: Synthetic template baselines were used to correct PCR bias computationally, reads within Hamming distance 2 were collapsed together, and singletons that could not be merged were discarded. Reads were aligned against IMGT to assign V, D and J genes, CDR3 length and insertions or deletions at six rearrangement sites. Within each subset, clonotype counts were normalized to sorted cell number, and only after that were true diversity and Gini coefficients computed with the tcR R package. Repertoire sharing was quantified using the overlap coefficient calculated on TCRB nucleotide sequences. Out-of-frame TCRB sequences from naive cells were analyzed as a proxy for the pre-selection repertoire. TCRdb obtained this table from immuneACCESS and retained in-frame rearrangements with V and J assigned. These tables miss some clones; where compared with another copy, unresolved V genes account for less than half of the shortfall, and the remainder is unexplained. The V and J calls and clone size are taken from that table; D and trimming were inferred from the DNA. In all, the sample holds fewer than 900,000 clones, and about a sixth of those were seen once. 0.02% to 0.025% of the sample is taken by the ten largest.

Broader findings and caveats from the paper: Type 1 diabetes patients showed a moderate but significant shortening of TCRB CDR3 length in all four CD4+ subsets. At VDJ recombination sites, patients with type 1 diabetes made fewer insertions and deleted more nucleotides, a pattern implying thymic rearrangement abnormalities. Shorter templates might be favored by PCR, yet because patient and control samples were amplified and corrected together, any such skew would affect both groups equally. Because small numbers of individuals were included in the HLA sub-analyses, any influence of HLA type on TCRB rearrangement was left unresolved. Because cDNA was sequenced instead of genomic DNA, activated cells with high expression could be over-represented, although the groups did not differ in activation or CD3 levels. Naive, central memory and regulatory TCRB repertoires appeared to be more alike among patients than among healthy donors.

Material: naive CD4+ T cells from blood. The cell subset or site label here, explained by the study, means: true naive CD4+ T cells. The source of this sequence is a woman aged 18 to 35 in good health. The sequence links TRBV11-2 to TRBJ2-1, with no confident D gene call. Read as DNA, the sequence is TGTGCCAGCAGAACAATCGCCCGGTTCGGTGAGCAGTTCTTC. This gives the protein CASRTIARFGEQFF.